The 14 T cell receptor beta chains reported below all come from one sample, sequenced in a study of shared clonotypes between healthy human individuals. The repertoire was sequenced with immunoSEQ multiplex PCR; TCRdb's copy has only in-frame clones and lacks some. The sample yields more than 850,000 clones, approximately 80% seen once. Sample: memory CD4+ T cells from PBMCs. Documented subset: CD45RA-negative fraction. Every receptor here comes from a man aged 18 to 29 in good health. Some clones in this sample may be carry-over from other donors' samples.

The chain joins TRBV10-3 to TRBJ1-2, with a weak D call TRBD1 (5 bases). The germline gives CDR1 ENHRY, CDR2 SYGVKD. The length of the CDR3 is 13 residues. V was pared by 7 bases and J by 1 base, with 10 bases between. The CDR3 coding sequence is TGTGCCATCAATGGGGGAGGTAACTATGGCTACACCTTC. This sequence encodes CAINGGGNYGYTF.

The chain carries TRBV5-4 and TRBJ1-2; 9 bases align to TRBD1. Per the germline V gene, CDR1 is SGHNT and CDR2 is YYREEE (reference sequence). The length of the CDR3 is 14 residues. V shed 5 bases, J shed 3 bases, and the junction held 5 bases outside the gene matches. The CDR3 nucleotides read TGTGCCAGCAGTTGGACAGGGGCTCACTATGGCTACACCTTC. Residues: CASSWTGAHYGYTF. The variable domain in full, with the rest retrieved from reference TRBV5-4 and TRBJ1-2, is ETGVTQSPTHLIKTRGQQVTLRCSSQSGHNTVSWYQQALGQGPQFIFQYYREEENGRGNFPPRFSGLQFPNYSSELNVNALELDDSALYLCASSWTGAHYGYTFGSGTRLTVV.

V usage is TRBV29-1 and J usage is TRBJ2-1; TRBD2 agrees at 8 bases. CDR1 is SQVTM, CDR2 ANQGSEA, per germline. V was pared by 2 bases and J by 7 bases, with 7 bases of the junction left unmatched. The CDR3 totals 14 residues. The chain's CDR3 is CSVERSGRLNEQFF. The CDR3 DNA follows: TGCAGCGTTGAACGCAGCGGGAGACTAAATGAGCAGTTCTTC.

The CDR3 protein is CAYHPGLAGVDEQYF. CDR3 coding DNA: TGTGCTTACCACCCGGGACTAGCGGGAGTAGATGAGCAGTACTTC. This chain links TRBV30 with TRBJ2-7, with TRBD2 matching over 14 bases. The CDR3 covers 15 residues. The germline CDR1 and CDR2 sequences are GTSNPN and SVGIG (reference sequence).

DNA of the CDR3: TGTGCCAGCAGCTTGCGGTCCCGGGGTCCCACTGAAGCTTTCTTT. Protein product: CASSLRSRGPTEAFF. The V and J genes are TRBV5-4 and TRBJ1-1; D call uncertain. V was shortened by 1 base and J by 4 bases, with 14 bases between the two germline ends. The CDR3 is 15 amino acids. From germline, CDR1 is SGHNT and CDR2 YYREEE (reference sequence).

Of note for this clone: Other DNA sequences in the same sample also yield this CDR3. The chain couples TRBV15 to TRBJ1-4; possible D gene TRBD1, 6 bases. The length of the CDR3 is 15 residues. CDR1 is LNHNV and CDR2 is YYDKDF in the germline V gene (reference sequence). V lost 1 base and J lost 5, with 11 bases in between. The CDR3 is CATSRGGATNEKLFF. CDR3 nucleotide sequence: TGTGCCACCAGCAGAGGGGGGGCCACCAATGAAAAACTGTTTTTT.

This clone was seen a few times. This chain joins TRBV6-1 and TRBJ1-1; D possibly corresponds to TRBD1 (6 bases). Per the germline V gene, CDR1 is MNHNS and CDR2 is SASEGT. The CDR3 spans 13 residues. V shed 6 bases and J shed 3 bases, with 11 bases lying between them. The CDR3 DNA follows: TGTGCCAGCAGAGAACAGGGATACACTGAAGCTTTCTTT. This codes for CASREQGYTEAFF.

The V call is TRBV5-1, the J call TRBJ2-1; 9 nucleotides line up with TRBD1. The trim removed 4 bases at V and 7 bases at J, leaving 12 bases unmatched. Looked up from germline, CDR1 is SGHRS and CDR2 is YFSETQ. The length of the CDR3 is 16 residues. CDR3 sequence: CASSPVGDRVVNEQFF. CDR3 nucleotide sequence: TGCGCCAGCAGCCCCGTGGGGGACAGGGTTGTAAATGAGCAGTTCTTC.

The chain employs TRBV7-2 and TRBJ2-2, with D possibly TRBD1 on 6 matching bases. V gave up 4 bases and J gave up 0 bases, with 12 bases separating them. The CDR3 is made up of 16 amino acids. Germline V gene data show CDR1 as SGHTA and CDR2 as FQGNSA. The CDR3 region is CASSYQGLSNTGELFF. Here the CDR3 DNA reads TGTGCCAGCAGCTATCAGGGGCTATCGAACACCGGGGAGCTGTTTTTT.

This clone was found once. The J gene is TRBJ2-1, the V gene TRBV18, with TRBD1 matching 11 bases. From germline, CDR1 is KGHSH and CDR2 LQKENI. The CDR3 runs 15 residues. J lost 4 bases, V lost 3 bases, and 2 bases had no gene match. Written as DNA, the CDR3 is TGTGCCAGCTCACCGGGACAGGGGGAATACAATGAGCAGTTCTTC. Residues: CASSPGQGEYNEQFF.

This clone was picked up one time. The chain has TRBV29-1 and TRBJ1-6; D gene ambiguous. Trimming pared 2 bases from V and 0 bases from J, leaving 5 bases between. Germline CDR1 and CDR2: SQVTM and ANQGSEA. The CDR3 length is 14 residues. CDR3 amino acids: CSVEWHSYNSPLHF. The CDR3 bases are TGCAGCGTTGAATGGCACTCCTATAATTCACCCCTCCACTTT.

The chain is built from TRBV6-1 and TRBJ1-1; D may be TRBD1 (5 bases). V lost 3 bases to trimming and J lost 11 bases, with 16 bases between them. CDR1 and CDR2 from the germline V gene are MNHNS and SASEGT. The CDR3 is made up of 13 amino acids. Here the CDR3 reads CASSEGPLRRAFF. The CDR3 coding sequence is TGTGCCAGCAGTGAGGGGCCTCTTAGGAGGGCTTTCTTT.

For this clone: This specimen includes other DNA sequences encoding the same CDR3. The chain has TRBV28 and TRBJ2-7; D perhaps matches TRBD2 (6 bases). Trimming cost V 3 bases and J 0 bases, with 9 bases left between them. This CDR3 has 14 residues. Germline CDR1 MDHEN, CDR2 SYDVKM. Here the CDR3 DNA reads TGTGCCAGCAGTTTTGGGGGGAGCTCCTACGAGCAGTACTTC. Amino acids: CASSFGGSSYEQYF.

The chain couples TRBV28 to TRBJ2-1; 7 nucleotides match TRBD2. With V trimmed by 2 bases and J by 8 bases, 9 bases remained unmatched. The CDR3 covers 15 residues. The germline gives CDR1 MDHEN, CDR2 SYDVKM. CDR3 bases: TGTGCCAGCAGTTTAATTGCGGGAGTCTCTTATGAGCAGTTCTTC. This gives the protein CASSLIAGVSYEQFF. Looking up the rest from reference TRBV28 and TRBJ2-1 gives the full variable domain: DVKVTQSSRYLVKRTGEKVFLECVQDMDHENMFWYRQDPGLGLRLIYFSYDVKMKEKGDIPEGYSVSREKKERFSLILESASTNQTSMYLCASSLIAGVSYEQFFGPGTRLTVL.